This is a list of T cell receptor beta chains from one sample in a study of breast tumors, draining lymph nodes, adjacent tissues. TCRdb analysed the multiplex PCR reads with MiXCR anew, one entry per CDR3 protein. The sample holds approximately 28,000 distinct CDR3 sequences, 60% to 70% seen once. The specimen sequenced was breast tumor tissue. The source is a female donor with breast cancer. Some clones in this sample may be carry-over from other donors' samples. CDR3s include the opening cysteine and the closing phenylalanine or tryptophan. D genes are given only for firm matches. Size is stated for part of the rows, as once, few or many counts, or as a class when the clone is expanded.

V: TRBV20-1
D: TRBD2
J: TRBJ2-1
size: -
DNA: TGCAGTGCTAGAGCGGGGAGCGGGAGGAATGAGCAGTTCTTC
CDR3: CSARAGSGRNEQFF

V: TRBV5-5
D: TRBD2
J: TRBJ2-7
size: -
DNA: TGTGCCAGCAGCCTGCGACTAGCGGGCTCCTACGAGCAGTACTTC
CDR3: CASSLRLAGSYEQYF

V: TRBV6-5
D: TRBD2
J: TRBJ2-3
size: -
DNA: TGTGCCAGCAGTCACCGCGGGGGGGCCTACGCAGATACGCAGTATTTT
CDR3: CASSHRGGAYADTQYF

V: TRBV5-1
D: -
J: TRBJ1-4
size: -
DNA: TGCGCCAGCAGCTTGCCAGATCCTAATGAAAAACTGTTTTTT
CDR3: CASSLPDPNEKLFF

V: TRBV6-5
D: -
J: TRBJ2-7
size: medium-sized
DNA: TGTGCCAGCAGTTATTGGGTCTCCTACGAGCAGTACTTC
CDR3: CASSYWVSYEQYF

V: TRBV15
D: TRBD1
J: TRBJ1-6
size: once
DNA: TGTGCCACCAGCAGCAGTCCCGGGACAGGGGCGCTTAATTCACCCCTCCACTTT
CDR3: CATSSSPGTGALNSPLHF

V: TRBV18
D: -
J: TRBJ2-5
size: -
DNA: TGTGCCAGCTCACGTACAGGGGGGGACCAAGAGACCCAGTACTTC
CDR3: CASSRTGGDQETQYF

V: TRBV7-2
D: -
J: TRBJ2-3
size: -
DNA: TGTGCCAGCAGCTTGAACAGGGGAGGGTTTGGGGATACGCAGTATTTT
CDR3: CASSLNRGGFGDTQYF

V: TRBV7-9
D: -
J: TRBJ1-6
size: -
DNA: TGTGCCAGCAGCTTAAACGGAAATTCACCCCTCCACTTT
CDR3: CASSLNGNSPLHF

V: TRBV29-1
D: TRBD1
J: TRBJ2-3
size: few
DNA: TGCAGCGGCGGACAGGGTGGAGATACGCAGTATTTT
CDR3: CSGGQGGDTQYF

V: TRBV10-3
D: TRBD1
J: TRBJ2-1
size: many
DNA: TGTGCCATCAGTGACCCCGACAGGGGCGATACAGAGTATGAGCAGTTCTTC
CDR3: CAISDPDRGDTEYEQFF

V: TRBV7-9
D: -
J: TRBJ1-2
size: -
DNA: TGTGCCACCGACTTTATGGCACCTACCTTC
CDR3: CATDFMAPTF

V: TRBV20-1
D: -
J: TRBJ2-5
size: -
DNA: TGCAGTGCCACAACGGAGACCCAGTACTTC
CDR3: CSATTETQYF

V: TRBV7-3
D: TRBD2
J: TRBJ2-5
size: many
DNA: TGTGCCAGCAGCCTACAAAGGACTAGCGGGAGTGAGACCCAGTACTTC
CDR3: CASSLQRTSGSETQYF

V: TRBV5-1
D: TRBD2
J: TRBJ2-3
size: -
DNA: TGCGCCAGCAGCCCGACTAGCGGGAGCAGAGATACGCAGTATTTT
CDR3: CASSPTSGSRDTQYF

V: TRBV6-6
D: TRBD1
J: TRBJ1-2
size: medium-sized
DNA: TGTGCCAGCGCCGGATCCGGGACAGGGGAACGTGGCTACACCTTC
CDR3: CASAGSGTGERGYTF

V: TRBV6-5
D: TRBD1
J: TRBJ1-6
size: -
DNA: TGTGCCAGCAGTCCCGGGACAGGGGCTTCCCAAATCAATTCACCCCTCCACTTT
CDR3: CASSPGTGASQINSPLHF

V: TRBV12-3/TRBV12-4
D: TRBD1
J: TRBJ2-7
size: -
DNA: TGTGCCAGTCAGGGACAGTCCCTTCTCGGAGGCTACGAGCAGTACTTC
CDR3: CASQGQSLLGGYEQYF

V: TRBV2
D: -
J: TRBJ1-2
size: -
DNA: TGTGCCAGCAGACCGTACAGCGCCAACTATGGCTACACCTTC
CDR3: CASRPYSANYGYTF

V: TRBV10-3
D: TRBD1
J: TRBJ2-5
size: many
DNA: TGTGCCATCAGTGAGGAAGGGACAGGTGGAGAGACCCAGTACTTC
CDR3: CAISEEGTGGETQYF

V: TRBV18
D: -
J: TRBJ2-1
size: many
DNA: TGTGCCAGCTCACCACGCCCGGGGCAGTTTTCCTACAATGAGCAGTTCTTC
CDR3: CASSPRPGQFSYNEQFF

V: TRBV18
D: -
J: TRBJ1-6
size: many
DNA: TGTGCCAGCTCACCCATGGAATCCTATAATTCACCCCTCCACTTT
CDR3: CASSPMESYNSPLHF

V: TRBV5-1
D: TRBD2
J: TRBJ2-2
size: -
DNA: TGCGCCAGCAGCTCAGCGGGGACGCTGAACACCGGGGAGCTGTTTTTT
CDR3: CASSSAGTLNTGELFF

V: TRBV7-2
D: -
J: TRBJ2-3
size: -
DNA: TGTGCCAGCAACCCGGGATTCACAGATACGCAGTATTTT
CDR3: CASNPGFTDTQYF

V: TRBV19
D: TRBD1
J: TRBJ1-2
size: -
DNA: TGTGCCAGTAACCCCAAGGGACAGGGGGCTGGAGGCTACACCTTC
CDR3: CASNPKGQGAGGYTF

V: TRBV7-3
D: TRBD2
J: TRBJ2-3
size: -
DNA: TGTGCCAGCAGGACCGGGGGGACAGATACGCAGTATTTT
CDR3: CASRTGGTDTQYF

V: TRBV4-2
D: TRBD1
J: TRBJ1-2
size: few
DNA: TGTGCCAGCAGCCGCGGTAACAGGGGATATGGCTACACCTTC
CDR3: CASSRGNRGYGYTF

V: TRBV5-5
D: TRBD1
J: TRBJ2-2
size: few
DNA: TGTGCCAGCAGCGGGGGACAGGGGGCGCGGGAGCTGTTTTTT
CDR3: CASSGGQGARELFF

V: TRBV4-3
D: TRBD2
J: TRBJ2-7
size: -
DNA: TGCGCCAGCAGCCTGGGACTAGCGGGGGGGCAGCAGTACTTC
CDR3: CASSLGLAGGQQYF

V: TRBV20-1
D: TRBD2
J: TRBJ2-7
size: -
DNA: TGCAGTGCTATGTGGACTAGCGGGAACCCCCTTTACGAGCAGTACTTC
CDR3: CSAMWTSGNPLYEQYF

V: TRBV28
D: TRBD1
J: TRBJ2-5
size: many
DNA: TGTGCCAGCAGTTCCTTTCTATTGGGGACAGGGAGAGAGACCCAGTACTTC
CDR3: CASSSFLLGTGRETQYF

V: TRBV9
D: TRBD1
J: TRBJ1-3
size: once
DNA: TGTGCCAGCTCCGACAGGGTGGGAAACACCATATATTTT
CDR3: CASSDRVGNTIYF

V: TRBV27
D: -
J: TRBJ1-4
size: -
DNA: TGTGCCAGCAGCTCCTGGGGGGGACTGAGGGAAAAACTGTTTTTT
CDR3: CASSSWGGLREKLFF

V: TRBV7-9
D: -
J: TRBJ1-3
size: -
DNA: TGTGCCAGCAGACAAGGGAATGGAAACACCATATATTTT
CDR3: CASRQGNGNTIYF

V: TRBV9
D: -
J: TRBJ1-5
size: -
DNA: TGTGCCAGCAGCGTAGATTCAGATCAGCCCCAGCATTTT
CDR3: CASSVDSDQPQHF

V: TRBV7-9
D: -
J: TRBJ1-1
size: once
DNA: TGTGCCAGCAGCTTGTACGGGACATCCAGGGAGGACACTGAAGCTTTCTTT
CDR3: CASSLYGTSREDTEAFF

V: TRBV20-1
D: -
J: TRBJ2-7
size: -
DNA: TGCAGTGGCCACTCCGGGGCCTCCTACGAGCAGTACTTC
CDR3: CSGHSGASYEQYF

V: TRBV20-1
D: -
J: TRBJ2-3
size: once
DNA: TGCAGTGCTAGAGTATTGCACCCTAGCACAGATACGCAGTATTTT
CDR3: CSARVLHPSTDTQYF

V: TRBV29-1
D: -
J: TRBJ1-3
size: -
DNA: TGCAGCGCACGCCCTTTCTCTGGAAACACCATATATTTT
CDR3: CSARPFSGNTIYF

V: TRBV2
D: -
J: TRBJ1-6
size: -
DNA: TGTGCCAGCACCCCATCGTCTAGGGAAAATTCACCCCTCCACTTT
CDR3: CASTPSSRENSPLHF

V: TRBV12-3/TRBV12-4
D: -
J: TRBJ2-7
size: -
DNA: TGTGCCAGCAGTTTTACAGGGGTTATGCGGGATCCCTACGAGCAGTACTTC
CDR3: CASSFTGVMRDPYEQYF

V: TRBV7-9
D: -
J: TRBJ1-4
size: -
DNA: TGTGCCAGCAGCAGCAATAGCAGGGCAACTAATGAAAAACTGTTTTTT
CDR3: CASSSNSRATNEKLFF

V: TRBV7-9
D: TRBD2
J: TRBJ2-5
size: -
DNA: TGTGCCAGCAGCTCTCTAGCGGGAGGGCGTGAGACCCAGCACTTC
CDR3: CASSSLAGGRETQHF

V: TRBV11-2
D: -
J: TRBJ1-3
size: -
DNA: TGTGCCAGCGGGGGGGCGGGCTCTGGAAACACCATATATTTT
CDR3: CASGGAGSGNTIYF

V: TRBV6-5
D: -
J: TRBJ1-3
size: many
DNA: TGTGCCAGCAGTTACTCAGCGGCCTCCCACTCTGGAAACACCATATATTTT
CDR3: CASSYSAASHSGNTIYF

V: TRBV9
D: -
J: TRBJ2-3
size: many
DNA: TGTGCCAGCAGCGTTGGTAGGTTCGGCACAGATACGCAGTATTTT
CDR3: CASSVGRFGTDTQYF

V: TRBV12-3/TRBV12-4
D: -
J: TRBJ1-2
size: -
DNA: TGTGCCAGCAGTTTTAGTGATCTGAGCAATGGCTACACCTTC
CDR3: CASSFSDLSNGYTF

V: TRBV5-8
D: TRBD2
J: TRBJ2-3
size: -
DNA: TGTGCCAGCAGCCTCGGGACTAGCGGATTCACAGATACGCAGTATTTT
CDR3: CASSLGTSGFTDTQYF

V: TRBV20-1
D: -
J: TRBJ1-2
size: -
DNA: TGCAGTGCTAGAGGCCCGGGGGAGTCCAACTATGGCTACACCTTC
CDR3: CSARGPGESNYGYTF

V: TRBV4-3
D: TRBD1
J: TRBJ1-3
size: many
DNA: TGCGCCAGCAGCCAATCTCCTTGGGCTGCGGGACAGGCCGCCAGCTCTGGAAACACCATATATTTT
CDR3: CASSQSPWAAGQAASSGNTIYF

V: TRBV9
D: -
J: TRBJ2-7
size: medium-sized
DNA: TGTGCCAGCAGCGTAGACCCGACAGGTCGGCAGTACTTC
CDR3: CASSVDPTGRQYF

V: TRBV6-2/TRBV6-3
D: -
J: TRBJ1-1
size: few
DNA: TGTGCCAGCAGCCTGGGGGCCTGGGGCACTGAAGCTTTCTTT
CDR3: CASSLGAWGTEAFF

V: TRBV5-1
D: TRBD1
J: TRBJ2-7
size: -
DNA: TGCGCCAGTACGACAGGGGGTATAACCTACGAGCAGTACTTC
CDR3: CASTTGGITYEQYF

V: TRBV6-1
D: TRBD2
J: TRBJ2-5
size: -
DNA: TGTGCCAGCACCGGGAGGGGAAGAGAGACCCAGTACTTC
CDR3: CASTGRGRETQYF

V: TRBV15
D: -
J: TRBJ2-1
size: -
DNA: TGTGCCACCAGCAGAGATCGGGCCGTCAATGAGCAGTTCTTC
CDR3: CATSRDRAVNEQFF

V: TRBV7-9
D: TRBD1
J: TRBJ1-2
size: once
DNA: TGTGCCAGCAGCTTAGAGTCGGGACAGGGAGGCGGCTACACCTTC
CDR3: CASSLESGQGGGYTF

V: TRBV7-6
D: TRBD1
J: TRBJ2-3
size: few
DNA: TGTGCCAGCAGCTTACGTCAGGGGGTTTTGCCAGATACGCAGTATTTT
CDR3: CASSLRQGVLPDTQYF